This T cell receptor beta chain is from a study of cytomegalovirus exposure and HLA in healthy donors. The study's findings and limits: Later work found most CMV-associated TCR beta chains apparently HLA-restricted. Across donors, most TCRs were seen rarely, yet some public ones were widespread.

Concerning this clone itself: Its specificity is unknown.

V lost 0 bases and J 5 bases, leaving 12 bases between the germline ends. The germline gives CDR1 MNHEY, CDR2 SVGAGI. The CDR3 length is 15 residues. The PCR employed 60 Vbeta primers together with 13 Jbeta primers. Produced via immunoSEQ multiplex PCR; TCRdb's table is partial and in-frame only. The sample shows over 150,000 clones, 80% to 90% of them seen only once. Material for sequencing was PBMCs. This sequence joins TRBV6-5 and TRBJ2-3; possible D gene TRBD1, 5 bases. The clonotype originates from a woman aged 50 to 60 in good health and CMV-seronegative. In DNA, the CDR3 is TGTGCCAGCAGTTACTCGAAAGGGGCTGGAGATACGCAGTATTTT. The encoded protein is CASSYSKGAGDTQYF.